Presented here are 17 T cell receptor beta chains from one specimen sequenced in a study of memory CD4+ T cells and cytomegalovirus serostatus. Using immunoSEQ multiplex PCR, the repertoire was profiled, and TCRdb retains in-frame clones only, with some absent. The table shows 85,000 to 100,000 clones, with 80% occurring only once. The sort gate was single viable CD3+CD4+CD8-CD45RO+ cells for memory CD4+ T cells. Specimen: memory CD4+ T cells from blood. The receptors originated from an adult in good health and CMV-seropositive.

This chain uses TRBV2 with TRBJ2-7, with D possibly TRBD1 on 6 matching bases. Germline V CDR1 and CDR2: SNHLY, FYNNEI. Trimming shortened V by 4 bases and J by 6 bases, and 10 bases separated the two germline ends. This CDR3 spans 12 amino acids. The CDR3 spells CASSVARGEQYF. For the CDR3, the DNA is TGTGCCAGCAGTGTGGCCAGGGGCGAGCAGTACTTC. The full variable domain, in which reference TRBV2 and TRBJ2-7 provide the parts outside the CDR3, is EPEVTQTPSHQVTQMGQEVILRCVPISNHLYFYWYRQILGQKVEFLVSFYNNEISEKSEIFDDQFSVERPDGSNFTLKIRSTKLEDSAMYFCASSVARGEQYFGPGTRLTVT.

V is TRBV5-1 and J is TRBJ1-4; TRBD1 might be the D (6 bases). Germline CDR1 is SGHRS and CDR2 is YFSETQ. V was trimmed by 1 base and J by 5 bases, leaving 12 bases between them. The CDR3 contains 15 residues. The CDR3 reads CASSLSQGPNEKLFF. The CDR3 nucleotides read TGCGCCAGCAGCTTGTCACAGGGCCCAAATGAAAAACTGTTTTTT.

This chain links TRBV7-9 with TRBJ2-3; D remains ambiguous. V lost 5 bases and J 7 bases, leaving 10 bases between the germline ends. CDR3 length: 12 amino acids. CDR1 is SEHNR and CDR2 is FQNEAQ in the germline V gene (reference sequence). Written as DNA, the CDR3 is TGTGCCAGCAGCCAAGACTTTCATACGCAGTATTTT. Translating gives CASSQDFHTQYF.

This clone has a single count. Relative to the germline gene, one junction end is altered; a read error may explain this. The chain carries TRBV19 and TRBJ2-7, with 9 bases matching TRBD1. Looked up from germline, CDR1 is LNHDA and CDR2 is SQIVND (reference sequence). The CDR3 contains 17 residues. In nucleotides, the CDR3 is TGTGCCAGTAGTAACCCCCACGGGGGGACAGGGTCCTTCGAGCAGTACTTC. Protein: CASSNPHGGTGSFEQYF. Filled out from reference TRBV19 and TRBJ2-7, the complete variable domain reads DGGITQSPKYLFRKEGQNVTLSCEQNLNHDAMYWYRQDPGQGLRLIYYSQIVNDFQKGDIAEGYSVSREKKESFPLTVTSAQKNPTAFYLCASSNPHGGTGSFEQYFGPGTRLTVT.

The chain links TRBV29-1 to TRBJ2-7; 11 bases fit TRBD1. The trim removed 6 bases at V and 7 bases at J, leaving 8 bases unmatched. Germline V CDR1 and CDR2: SQVTM, ANQGSEA. This CDR3 region has 13 residues. The CDR3 region has the DNA TGCAGCGTCCGGGACAGGGGGACCGAGGAGCAGTACTTC. The encoded protein is CSVRDRGTEEQYF.

The chain carries TRBV6-5 and TRBJ1-4, with D unresolved. In germline, CDR1 is MNHEY, CDR2 SVGAGI. The V end lost 6 bases, the J end lost 4 bases, and 9 bases lay between the germline ends. The CDR3 runs to 13 residues. The CDR3 sequence: CASRSDYNEKLFF. CDR3 nucleotide sequence: TGTGCCAGCAGATCCGACTATAATGAAAAACTGTTTTTT.

V is TRBV10-3 and J is TRBJ1-1; TRBD1 matches at 7 bases. The V gene's germline CDR1 is ENHRY and CDR2 SYGVKD. Unmatched junction bases numbered 7, after V lost 2 bases and J lost 1 base. The CDR3 extends over 16 amino acids. CDR3 in amino acids: CAISETGPGGNTEAFF. CDR3 DNA sequence: TGTGCCATCAGTGAGACAGGGCCAGGGGGGAACACTGAAGCTTTCTTT.

The chain joins TRBV4-3 to TRBJ2-5; perhaps D is TRBD1 or TRBD2 (6 bases each). Germline CDR1 and CDR2: LGHNA and YSLEER. The CDR3 totals 15 residues. Trimming shortened V by 3 bases and J by 1 base, and 12 bases separated the two germline ends. Here the CDR3 DNA reads TGCGCCAGCAGCCAGATACGGGGGCCCCAAGAGACCCAGTACTTC. This sequence encodes CASSQIRGPQETQYF.

This chain joins TRBV7-2 and TRBJ1-4; 9 bases are a match to TRBD1. J lost 8 bases, V lost 5 bases, and 12 bases had no gene match. This CDR3 contains 16 residues. Germline V gives CDR1 SGHTA, CDR2 FQGNSA. CDR3 residues: CASSNGMGQGGEKLFF. The CDR3 nucleotides are TGTGCCAGCAGCAACGGGATGGGACAGGGAGGCGAAAAACTGTTTTTT.

V is TRBV2 and J is TRBJ1-5; tentatively, D is TRBD1 (6 bases). V shed 6 bases and J shed 9 bases, with 18 bases lying between them. This CDR3 has 14 residues. CDR1 is SNHLY and CDR2 is FYNNEI in the germline V gene. CDR3 DNA sequence: TGTGCCAGCAGAAGACAGGAGGGTGGGGCGCCCCAGCATTTT. Amino acid sequence: CASRRQEGGAPQHF.

J is TRBJ2-1 and V is TRBV4-3, with D hard to call. Trimming pared 2 bases from V and 5 bases from J, leaving 31 bases between. The CDR3 runs to 21 residues. CDR1 LGHNA and CDR2 YSLEER come from the germline V gene. The CDR3 spells CASSQPAALSLGPLRNNEQFF. The CDR3 nucleotides read TGCGCCAGCAGCCAACCTGCCGCCCTCTCGTTAGGGCCATTACGGAACAATGAGCAGTTCTTC.

The V gene is TRBV27, the J gene TRBJ2-1; 8 nucleotides line up with TRBD1. The V gene's germline CDR1 is MNHEY and CDR2 SMNVEV (reference sequence). This CDR3 is 15 amino acids long. J lost 0 bases, V lost 5 bases, and 3 bases had no gene match. The CDR3 reads CASSGDRSSYNEQFF. CDR3 DNA: TGTGCCAGCAGTGGGGACAGGAGCTCCTACAATGAGCAGTTCTTC.

CDR3 region: CASSVGQAGGQETQYF. Here the CDR3 DNA reads TGTGCCAGCAGCGTAGGACAAGCGGGAGGGCAAGAGACCCAGTACTTC. This sequence joins TRBV9 and TRBJ2-5, with 10 positions matching TRBD2. This CDR3 has 16 amino acids. Germline V CDR1 and CDR2: SGDLS, YYNGEE. Trimming took 0 bases from V and 2 from J; bases not matched to a gene: 4.

This clone was seen a few times. V is TRBV5-6 and J is TRBJ1-5; 10 bases line up with TRBD1. The CDR3 has 15 amino acids. V lost 1 base, J lost 5 bases, and 3 bases stayed unmatched. Looked up from germline, CDR1 is SGHDT and CDR2 is YYEEEE. This chain's CDR3 is CASSLRDRGDQPQHF. The CDR3 DNA reads as TGTGCCAGCAGCTTGCGGGACAGGGGCGATCAGCCCCAGCATTTT.

This rearrangement joins TRBV28 to TRBJ1-2; D not resolved. This CDR3 has 13 residues. Germline values: CDR1 MDHEN, CDR2 SYDVKM. V dropped 10 bases and J dropped 4 bases, with 16 bases sitting between them. Here the CDR3 DNA reads TGTGCCACCACTATTGGACCGGGCTATGGCTACACCTTC. Translated: CATTIGPGYGYTF.

The V call is TRBV5-6, the J call TRBJ1-4, with TRBD1 identical over 10 bases. The germline V gene encodes CDR1 SGHDT and CDR2 YYEEEE. The CDR3 consists of 14 residues. The junction had 5 bases not matched to a gene; V was cut back by 5 bases and J by 7 bases. The CDR3 DNA is TGTGCCAGCAGTCTGACAGGGGGCGGTGAAAAACTGTTTTTT. The encoded protein is CASSLTGGGEKLFF.

The chain couples TRBV7-9 to TRBJ1-4; possibly TRBD1 for D (5 bases). The CDR3 has 16 amino acids. The germline V gene has CDR1 SEHNR and CDR2 FQNEAQ (reference sequence). The germline V and J ends were trimmed by 5 bases and 4 bases, with 17 bases remaining between them. CDR3 loop: CASSGGVVAFNEKLFF. The CDR3, as DNA: TGTGCCAGCAGCGGGGGAGTGGTCGCATTTAATGAAAAACTGTTTTTT.